This TCR beta chain came from a study of blood T cells in healthy people across ages. A second PCR, run for about 6 to 12 cycles, used a sample-barcoded 5' primer plus a J-beta primer mix. MiXCR, run by TCRdb on the 5' RACE reads, gives a single entry per CDR3 protein. The profile shows about 970,000 distinct CDR3 sequences, roughly 51% of them singletons. V was pared by 6 bases and J by 6 bases, with 17 bases between. Germline V lookup: CDR1 MDHEN, CDR2 SYDVKM. The CDR3 runs 14 residues. The sequencing input was blood. The V and J genes are TRBV28 and TRBJ2-5, with D possibly TRBD1 on 5 matching bases. The TCR comes from a woman aged 60-75 years in good health. The CDR3 protein is CASSPSRGAKTQYF. The CDR3 bases are TGTGCCAGCAGCCCCTCAAGGGGCGCGAAGACCCAGTACTTC.